Following are 18 T cell receptor beta chains from one sample sequenced in a study of identical twins. MiXCR was run by TCRdb on the 5' RACE reads, yielding one entry per CDR3 protein. Of some 790,000 distinct CDR3 sequences in the sample, about 20% were seen once. The sample was also reused in another study, on T cells expressing NK-cell markers.

Source material: PBMCs. All receptors come from a woman younger than 35 in good health.

V gene TRBV5-1 combines with J gene TRBJ2-4; D might be TRBD1 (6 bases). The CDR3 is 17 amino acids. Germline CDR1 and CDR2: SGHRS and YFSETQ. The V and J ends lost 7 bases and 0 bases respectively, with 20 bases between them. The CDR3 region is CASRKSDSPLAKNIQYF. The CDR3, as DNA: TGCGCCAGCCGTAAATCGGACAGTCCCCTAGCCAAAAACATTCAGTACTTC.

This clonotype has a handful of counts. The CDR3 nucleotides read TGCAGTGCGCCGCGCCAGGGGTCTGGAGAGCAGTACTTC. Its protein is CSAPRQGSGEQYF. The genes are TRBV20-1 and TRBJ2-7, with a possible D match to TRBD1 (6 bases). Germline values: CDR1 DFQATT, CDR2 SNEGSKA (reference sequence). The CDR3 totals 13 residues. V lost 6 bases, J lost 7 bases, and 19 bases lay in between.

This clonotype has only a few counts. The genes are TRBV20-1 and TRBJ2-7, with a tentative D call TRBD1 (6 bases). The length of the CDR3 is 15 residues. Per germline, CDR1 DFQATT and CDR2 SNEGSKA (reference sequence). Trimming stripped 0 bases from V and 2 bases from J, with 14 bases between. The CDR3 nucleotides read TGCAGTGCTAGAGATCGAACAGGGCACCCCTACGAGCAGTACTTC. It specifies CSARDRTGHPYEQYF.

This clonotype was counted only a few times. The V and J genes are TRBV2 and TRBJ1-2, with no clear D. CDR1 is SNHLY, CDR2 FYNNEI, per germline. The CDR3 sequence is 15 residues long. V lost 7 bases to trimming and J lost 5 bases, with 20 bases between them. CDR3 loop: CASKGGGRGEYGYTF. In DNA, the CDR3 is TGTGCCAGCAAGGGAGGTGGACGTGGGGAGTATGGCTACACCTTC.

The chain joins TRBV7-9 to TRBJ2-1; tentative D call: TRBD2 (7 bases). The germline gives CDR1 SEHNR, CDR2 FQNEAQ (reference sequence). Trimming removed 5 bases from V and 14 bases from J, with 28 bases in between. CDR3 length equals 16 residues. Here the CDR3 DNA reads TGTGCCAGCAGCGCTCCGGCAGGGGCTAATCGGACTAGAGAGTTCTTC. Its translation is CASSAPAGANRTREFF.

This clonotype was counted at least ten times. The CDR3 nucleotides are TGCAGTGCTAGCCCGGGACATGGGAGAGAAAAACTGTTTTTT. It specifies CSASPGHGREKLFF. This rearrangement joins TRBV20-1 to TRBJ1-4; D possibly corresponds to TRBD1 (6 bases). V was pared by 3 bases and J by 8 bases, with 16 bases between. This CDR3 has 14 amino acids. The germline V gene has CDR1 DFQATT and CDR2 SNEGSKA (reference sequence).

CDR3 bases: TGTGCCAGCAGCTTAGAGGTGGGACTAGCGGGAATCTCTCACAATGAGCAGTTCTTC. This translates into CASSLEVGLAGISHNEQFF. V and J are TRBV11-1 and TRBJ2-1; 13 bases are a match to TRBD2. The CDR3 has 19 residues. The J segment lost 5 bases and the V segment lost 1 base, leaving 11 bases of the junction unmatched. Germline loops: CDR1 SGHAT, CDR2 FQDESV (reference sequence).

The gene calls are TRBV5-1 and TRBJ2-3; D perhaps matches TRBD1 (6 bases). Trimming left V 7 bases short and J 1 base short, with 13 bases between. Germline values: CDR1 SGHRS, CDR2 YFSETQ. The CDR3 runs to 14 residues. The CDR3: CASQGRSGTDTQYF. As DNA, the CDR3 is TGCGCCAGCCAGGGGCGGAGTGGCACAGATACGCAGTATTTT.

This chain connects TRBV20-1 to TRBJ2-1; the match to TRBD1 covers 7 bases. Germline V gives CDR1 DFQATT, CDR2 SNEGSKA (reference sequence). The CDR3 runs 16 residues. Unmatched junction bases numbered 8, after V lost 3 bases and J lost 0 bases. CDR3: CSASGTAIGSYNEQFF. The CDR3 DNA reads TGCAGTGCTAGTGGGACAGCTATCGGCTCCTACAATGAGCAGTTCTTC.

In this sample, this clonotype turned up a few times. The DNA for the CDR3 is TGCGCCAGCAGCTCCGGCGGGGCGGAGACCCAGTACTTC. As protein: CASSSGGAETQYF. The V and J genes are TRBV5-1 and TRBJ2-5; a possible D gene is TRBD2 (6 bases). V shed 3 bases and J shed 5 bases, with 11 bases lying between them. Looked up from germline, CDR1 is SGHRS and CDR2 is YFSETQ. The CDR3 sequence is 13 residues long. The variable domain in full, with the rest retrieved from reference TRBV5-1 and TRBJ2-5, is KAGVTQTPRYLIKTRGQQVTLSCSPISGHRSVSWYQQTPGQGLQFLFEYFSETQRNKGNFPGRFSGRQFSNSRSEMNVSTLELGDSALYLCASSSGGAETQYFGPGTRLLVL.

The chain couples TRBV5-6 to TRBJ2-7, with D perhaps matching TRBD1 or TRBD2 (5 bases each). This CDR3 has 13 amino acids. The V end lost 3 bases, the J end lost 3 bases, and 10 bases lay between the germline ends. Germline-derived CDR1 and CDR2 are SGHDT and YYEEEE. Here the CDR3 reads CASSWGTFYEQYF. Here the CDR3 DNA reads TGTGCCAGCAGCTGGGGGACCTTCTACGAGCAGTACTTC.

This clonotype showed up just a few times. The J gene is TRBJ2-2, the V gene TRBV5-1, with D tentatively TRBD1 (6 bases). Per germline, CDR1 SGHRS and CDR2 YFSETQ. The CDR3 is 15 residues long. V gave up 4 bases and J gave up 6 bases, with 16 bases separating them. Written as DNA, the CDR3 is TGCGCCAGCAGCGGGGGCGGGTCAGCTGCCGGGGAGCTGTTTTTT. It encodes CASSGGGSAAGELFF.

The chain is built from TRBV7-9 and TRBJ2-1; D gene ambiguous. In germline, CDR1 is SEHNR, CDR2 FQNEAQ (reference sequence). CDR3 length: 12 amino acids. Trimming left V 1 base short and J 9 bases short, with 7 bases between. The CDR3 DNA reads TGTGCCAGCAGCTTAGGTGACCTTGAGCAGTTCTTC. As protein: CASSLGDLEQFF.

The chain links TRBV27 to TRBJ1-4; 9 positions agree with TRBD1. Germline assignment: CDR1 MNHEY and CDR2 SMNVEV (reference sequence). V lost 5 bases and J lost 7; bases outside the gene matches: 14. This CDR3 contains 17 residues. The CDR3 reads CASSAGTGIGIGEKLFF. The CDR3 DNA reads TGTGCCAGCAGTGCCGGGACAGGGATTGGGATTGGTGAAAAACTGTTTTTT.

This rearrangement joins TRBV18 to TRBJ2-5; D perhaps matches TRBD1 (6 bases). Germline V CDR1 and CDR2: KGHSH, LQKENI. The CDR3 spans 15 residues. Trimming stripped 6 bases from V and 1 base from J, with 15 bases between. The CDR3 sequence is CASSPKWDTQETQYF. For the CDR3, the DNA is TGTGCCAGCTCCCCGAAGTGGGACACCCAAGAGACCCAGTACTTC. Together with reference TRBV18 and TRBJ2-5, the CDR3 gives the full variable domain: NAGVMQNPRHLVRRRGQEARLRCSPMKGHSHVYWYRQLPEEGLKFMVYLQKENIIDESGMPKERFSAEFPKEGPSILRIQQVVRGDSAAYFCASSPKWDTQETQYFGPGTRLLVL.

The genes are TRBV6-1 and TRBJ2-3, with 13 bases aligning to TRBD2. The junction had 6 bases not matched to a gene; V was cut back by 10 bases and J by 2 bases. From germline, CDR1 is MNHNS and CDR2 SASEGT. The CDR3 covers 15 residues. The CDR3 DNA sequence: TGTGCCACCAGGACTAGCGGGGGCCCCACAGATACGCAGTATTTT. Amino acid sequence: CATRTSGGPTDTQYF.

The V gene is TRBV20-1, the J gene TRBJ2-1; 12 bases line up with TRBD2. Unmatched junction bases numbered 6, after V lost 2 bases and J lost 7 bases. CDR3 size: 15 residues. The germline V gene encodes CDR1 DFQATT and CDR2 SNEGSKA (reference sequence). The CDR3 region has the DNA TGCAGTGCTAGATGGGGGACTAGCGGGCCAAATGAGCAGTTCTTC. Its protein is CSARWGTSGPNEQFF.

This clonotype was observed a few times. V usage is TRBV20-1 and J usage is TRBJ1-3; D not certain. Trimming pared 2 bases from V and 0 bases from J, leaving 2 bases between. Germline values: CDR1 DFQATT, CDR2 SNEGSKA (reference sequence). The CDR3 has 12 amino acids. In DNA form, the CDR3 reads TGCAGTGCTAGACACTCTGGAAACACCATATATTTT. This codes for CSARHSGNTIYF.